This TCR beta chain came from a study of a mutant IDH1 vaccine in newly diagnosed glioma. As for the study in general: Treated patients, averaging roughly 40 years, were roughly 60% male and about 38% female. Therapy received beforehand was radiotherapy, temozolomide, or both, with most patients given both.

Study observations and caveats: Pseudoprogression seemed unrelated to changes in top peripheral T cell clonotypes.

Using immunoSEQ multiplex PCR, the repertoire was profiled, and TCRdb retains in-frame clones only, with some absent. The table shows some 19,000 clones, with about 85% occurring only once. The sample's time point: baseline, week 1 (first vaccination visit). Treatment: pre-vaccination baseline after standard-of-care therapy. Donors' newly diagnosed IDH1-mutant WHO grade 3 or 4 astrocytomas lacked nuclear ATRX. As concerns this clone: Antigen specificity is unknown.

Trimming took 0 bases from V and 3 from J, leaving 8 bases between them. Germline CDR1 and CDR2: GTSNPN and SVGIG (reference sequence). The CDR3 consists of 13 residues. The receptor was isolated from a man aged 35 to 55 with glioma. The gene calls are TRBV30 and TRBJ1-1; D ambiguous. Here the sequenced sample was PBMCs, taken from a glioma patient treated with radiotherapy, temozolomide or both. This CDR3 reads CAWSVGSYTEAFF. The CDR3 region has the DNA TGTGCCTGGAGTGTCGGGAGTTACACTGAAGCTTTCTTT.